The 16 T cell receptor beta chains below come from one sample, sequenced in a study of OX40 agonist ivuxolimab in advanced cancers. Profiling relied on immunoSEQ multiplex PCR, and the TCRdb table lists in-frame clones only, not all of them. The table includes more than 13,000 clones, approximately 80% detected once. The specimen comprised CD4+ or CD8+ T cells sorted from blood, sampled in a trial of the OX40 agonist ivuxolimab. These receptors originate from an adult with an advanced solid tumor such as melanoma, head and neck, liver or kidney cancer.

The rearrangement joins TRBV30 to TRBJ2-1; 9 positions agree with TRBD1. The ends lost 8 bases at V and 7 bases at J; junction bases unmatched: 9. Looked up from germline, CDR1 is GTSNPN and CDR2 is SVGIG (reference sequence). The CDR3 sequence is 13 residues long. CDR3 sequence: CAAEYGTGNEQFF. DNA of the CDR3: TGTGCCGCCGAGTATGGGACAGGGAATGAGCAGTTCTTC.

This clone is a singleton in its sample. The V gene is TRBV4-3, the J gene TRBJ2-2; D possibly corresponds to TRBD2 (6 bases). The CDR3 sequence is 17 residues long. V was cut by 0 bases and J by 2 bases, with 13 bases left in between. CDR1 and CDR2 (germline): LGHNA, YSLEER. As DNA, the CDR3 is TGCGCCAGCAGCCAAGATTCATCCGGGGGTAACACCGGGGAGCTGTTTTTT. Translating gives CASSQDSSGGNTGELFF.

The V call is TRBV9, the J call TRBJ2-7; possibly TRBD2 for D (6 bases). The CDR3 consists of 14 residues. From germline, CDR1 is SGDLS and CDR2 YYNGEE. Trimming cost V 4 bases and J 5 bases, with 16 bases left between them. Written as DNA, the CDR3 is TGTGCCAGCAGCAGGTGGGACTCAGCCAACGAGCAGTACTTC. Protein product: CASSRWDSANEQYF. Combining the CDR3 with reference TRBV9 and TRBJ2-7 gives the whole variable domain DSGVTQTPKHLITATGQRVTLRCSPRSGDLSVYWYQQSLDQGLQFLIQYYNGEERAKGNILERFSAQQFPDLHSELNLSSLELGDSALYFCASSRWDSANEQYFGPGTRLTVT.

The rearrangement joins TRBV7-9 to TRBJ2-5; D is possibly TRBD2 (5 bases). The CDR3 totals 13 residues. V lost 3 bases to trimming and J lost 1 base, with 6 bases between them. CDR1 is SEHNR and CDR2 is FQNEAQ in the germline V gene (reference sequence). CDR3 in amino acids: CASSFTSQETQYF. The CDR3 DNA sequence: TGTGCCAGCAGCTTCACTAGCCAAGAGACCCAGTACTTC.

Points on this clone: A much larger clone differs by one base, so this may be a read error. The chain has TRBV27 and TRBJ2-2; possibly TRBD2 for D (5 bases). This CDR3 contains 12 residues. The germline V gene encodes CDR1 MNHEY and CDR2 SMNVEV (reference sequence). The CDR3 region is CASSSNTGELSF. In DNA, the CDR3 is TGTGCCAGCAGTTCCAACACCGGGGAGCTGTCTTTT.

The chain recombines TRBV7-9 with TRBJ2-1; the D call may be TRBD1 or TRBD2 (5 bases each). Trimming removed 9 bases at V and 4 bases at J, with 13 bases between. The germline gives CDR1 SEHNR, CDR2 FQNEAQ (reference sequence). The CDR3 consists of 13 residues. CDR3 in DNA: TGTGCCAGTGAGGGGACCGAATACAATGAGCAGTTCTTC. As protein: CASEGTEYNEQFF.

This sequence joins TRBV7-9 and TRBJ2-1; D is unclear. V lost 5 bases and J 7 bases, leaving 9 bases between the germline ends. This CDR3 is 12 amino acids long. CDR1 SEHNR and CDR2 FQNEAQ come from the germline V gene (reference sequence). Written as DNA, the CDR3 is TGTGCCAGCAGCCCCGCCCCAAATGAGCAGTTCTTC. Residues: CASSPAPNEQFF. Looking up the rest from reference TRBV7-9 and TRBJ2-1 gives the full variable domain: DTGVSQNPRHKITKRGQNVTFRCDPISEHNRLYWYRQTLGQGPEFLTYFQNEAQLEKSRLLSDRFSAERPKGSFSTLEIQRTEQGDSAMYLCASSPAPNEQFFGPGTRLTVL.

The V and J genes are TRBV5-4 and TRBJ1-1; D unresolved. CDR3 length: 14 amino acids. Trimming stripped 7 bases from V and 1 base from J, with 14 bases between. Germline V gene sequence: CDR1 SGHNT, CDR2 YYREEE (reference sequence). Here the CDR3 DNA reads TGTGCCAGCCTGGAGGACTTAACGAACACTGAAGCTTTCTTT. Translated, it gives CASLEDLTNTEAFF.

This CDR3 reads CASTGTVNTEAFF. In DNA form, the CDR3 reads TGTGCCAGCACAGGGACAGTGAACACTGAAGCTTTCTTT. The chain uses TRBV7-9 and TRBJ1-1; 7 nucleotides line up with TRBD1. The CDR3 extends over 13 amino acids. From germline, CDR1 is SEHNR and CDR2 FQNEAQ (reference sequence). With 7 bases clipped from V and 0 bases from J, the junction kept 2 bases outside the gene matches.

V is TRBV7-6 and J is TRBJ2-3; maybe TRBD1 (5 bases). Germline V gene sequence: CDR1 SGHVS, CDR2 FNYEAQ. The V and J ends lost 6 bases and 3 bases respectively, with 10 bases between them. The CDR3 extends over 13 amino acids. CDR3 sequence reads: CASRGLATDTQYF. The CDR3 bases are TGTGCCAGCAGGGGGCTGGCAACAGATACGCAGTATTTT.

This clone was observed a handful of times. The chain recombines TRBV27 with TRBJ1-3; 7 nucleotides match TRBD1. J lost 2 bases, V lost 2 bases, and 3 bases had no gene match. Looked up from germline, CDR1 is MNHEY and CDR2 is SMNVEV (reference sequence). This CDR3 is built from 15 residues. CDR3 amino acids: CASSLRQGPGNTIYF. The DNA for the CDR3 is TGTGCCAGCAGTTTACGACAGGGTCCTGGAAACACCATATATTTT.

The CDR3 DNA follows: TGTGCCAGCTCTAGCGGCGGGTCCTACGAGCAGTACTTC. It yields the protein CASSSGGSYEQYF. The chain is built from TRBV7-3 and TRBJ2-7, with 7 bases that match TRBD2. The CDR3 loop spans 13 amino acids. The trim removed 8 bases at V and 1 base at J, leaving 5 bases unmatched. Looked up from germline, CDR1 is SGHTA and CDR2 is FQGTGA.

V is TRBV7-2 and J is TRBJ2-7, with a weak D call TRBD2 (5 bases). This CDR3 has 15 residues. Germline lookup yields CDR1 SGHTA and CDR2 FQGNSA. Trimming cost V 1 base and J 2 bases, with 12 bases left between them. This CDR3 reads CASSLDGGLTYEQYF. The DNA of the CDR3 is TGTGCCAGCAGCTTAGATGGAGGACTTACCTACGAGCAGTACTTC.

To note about this clone: The junction differs from germline at one of its ends, possibly a read error. The CDR3 region has the DNA TGTGCCAGCAGTTTGGCCCTAACAGGGGGTGAGGTCTTC. Encoded protein: CASSLALTGGEVF. The genes are TRBV27 and TRBJ2-1, with TRBD1 matching over 8 bases. The length of the CDR3 is 13 residues. Germline V CDR1 and CDR2: MNHEY, SMNVEV (reference sequence).

This clone came up once. DNA of the CDR3: TGCAGCGTTGGGGGAGGGCTTTCCACAGATACGCAGTATTTT. This translates into CSVGGGLSTDTQYF. J is TRBJ2-3 and V is TRBV29-1; 7 bases are shared with TRBD2. Germline lookup yields CDR1 SQVTM and CDR2 ANQGSEA. The CDR3 consists of 14 residues. J was trimmed by 2 bases and V by 4 bases; bases with no gene match: 6.

The V call is TRBV7-9, the J call TRBJ1-2, with a possible D match to TRBD1 (5 bases). The CDR3 spans 16 residues. V was pared by 4 bases and J by 7 bases, with 22 bases between. The germline gives CDR1 SEHNR, CDR2 FQNEAQ (reference sequence). The CDR3 loop is CASSSKIAGFLFGYTF. The CDR3 nucleotides are TGTGCCAGCAGCTCAAAGATCGCAGGGTTTTTGTTTGGCTACACCTTC. The variable domain in full, with the rest retrieved from reference TRBV7-9 and TRBJ1-2, is DTGVSQNPRHKITKRGQNVTFRCDPISEHNRLYWYRQTLGQGPEFLTYFQNEAQLEKSRLLSDRFSAERPKGSFSTLEIQRTEQGDSAMYLCASSSKIAGFLFGYTFGSGTRLTVV.